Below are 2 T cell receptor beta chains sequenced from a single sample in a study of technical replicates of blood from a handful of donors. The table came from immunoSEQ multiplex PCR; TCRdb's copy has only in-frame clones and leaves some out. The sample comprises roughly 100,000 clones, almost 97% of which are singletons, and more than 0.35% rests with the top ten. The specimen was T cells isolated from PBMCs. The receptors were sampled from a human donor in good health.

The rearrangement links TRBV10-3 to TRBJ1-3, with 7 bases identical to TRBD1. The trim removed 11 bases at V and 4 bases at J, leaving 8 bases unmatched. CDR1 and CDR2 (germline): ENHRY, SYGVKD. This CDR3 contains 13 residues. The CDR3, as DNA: TGTGCCGTAACAGGGGTACCGGGAAACACCATATATTTT. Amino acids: CAVTGVPGNTIYF.

Here the CDR3 DNA reads TGCGCCAGCAGCCAAGTGGAACAAACGGGTTCACGCACAGATACGCAGTATTTT. Amino acid sequence: CASSQVEQTGSRTDTQYF. V usage is TRBV4-1 and J usage is TRBJ2-3; D is undetermined. Trimming left V 1 base short and J 1 base short, with 18 bases between. The CDR3 covers 18 residues. Germline V lookup: CDR1 MGHRA, CDR2 YSYEKL.